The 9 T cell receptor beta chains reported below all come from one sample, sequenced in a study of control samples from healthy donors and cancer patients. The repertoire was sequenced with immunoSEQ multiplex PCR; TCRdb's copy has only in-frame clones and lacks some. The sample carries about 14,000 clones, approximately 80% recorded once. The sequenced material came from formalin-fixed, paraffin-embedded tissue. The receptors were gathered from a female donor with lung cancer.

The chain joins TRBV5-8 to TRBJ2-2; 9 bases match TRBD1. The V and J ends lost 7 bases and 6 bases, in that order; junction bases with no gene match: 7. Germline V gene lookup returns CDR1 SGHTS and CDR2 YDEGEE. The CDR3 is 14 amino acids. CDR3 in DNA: TGTGCCAGCTCCACAGGGGGCCGGGCCGGGGAGCTGTTTTTT. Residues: CASSTGGRAGELFF.

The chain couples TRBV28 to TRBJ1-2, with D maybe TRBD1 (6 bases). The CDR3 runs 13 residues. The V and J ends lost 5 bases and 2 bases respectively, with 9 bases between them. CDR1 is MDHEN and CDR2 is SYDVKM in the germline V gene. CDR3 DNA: TGTGCCAGCAGTCATACAGGGAACTATGGCTACACCTTC. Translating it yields CASSHTGNYGYTF.

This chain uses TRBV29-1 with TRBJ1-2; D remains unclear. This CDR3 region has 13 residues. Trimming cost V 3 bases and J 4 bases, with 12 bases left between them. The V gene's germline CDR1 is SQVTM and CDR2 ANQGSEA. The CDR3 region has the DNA TGCAGCGTTGATCCCCGGGATTCCTATGGCTACACCTTC. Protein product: CSVDPRDSYGYTF.

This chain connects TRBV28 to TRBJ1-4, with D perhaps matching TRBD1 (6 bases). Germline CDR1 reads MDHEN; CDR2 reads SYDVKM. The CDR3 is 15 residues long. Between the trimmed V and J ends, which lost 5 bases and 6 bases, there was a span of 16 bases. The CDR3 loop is CASSLTGLGDEKLFF. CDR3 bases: TGTGCCAGCAGTCTTACAGGGTTGGGGGATGAAAAACTGTTTTTT.

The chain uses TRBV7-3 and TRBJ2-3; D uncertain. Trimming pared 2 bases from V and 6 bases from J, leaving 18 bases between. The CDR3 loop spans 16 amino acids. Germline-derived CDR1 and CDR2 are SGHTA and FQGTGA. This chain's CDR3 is CASSLSPGSGWDTQYF. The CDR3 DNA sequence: TGTGCCAGCAGCTTATCGCCAGGATCTGGATGGGATACGCAGTATTTT.

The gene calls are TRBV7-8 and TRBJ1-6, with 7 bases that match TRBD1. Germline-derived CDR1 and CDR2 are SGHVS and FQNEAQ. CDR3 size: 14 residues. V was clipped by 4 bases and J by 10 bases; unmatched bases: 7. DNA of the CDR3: TGTGCCAGCAGCTCAGAACAGGGGAGCTCACCCCTCCACTTT. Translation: CASSSEQGSSPLHF.

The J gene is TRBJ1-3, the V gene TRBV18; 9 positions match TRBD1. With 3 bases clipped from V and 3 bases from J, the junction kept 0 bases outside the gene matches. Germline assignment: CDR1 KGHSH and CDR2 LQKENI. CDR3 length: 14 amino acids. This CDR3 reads CASSPGQGGNTIYF. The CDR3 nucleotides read TGTGCCAGCTCACCGGGACAGGGTGGAAACACCATATATTTT.

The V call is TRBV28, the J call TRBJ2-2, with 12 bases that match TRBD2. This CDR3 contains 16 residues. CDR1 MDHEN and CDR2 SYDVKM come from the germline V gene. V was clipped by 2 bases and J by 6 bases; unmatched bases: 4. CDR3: CASSLPGLAGAGELFF. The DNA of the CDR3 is TGTGCCAGCAGTTTACCGGGACTAGCGGGCGCCGGGGAGCTGTTTTTT.

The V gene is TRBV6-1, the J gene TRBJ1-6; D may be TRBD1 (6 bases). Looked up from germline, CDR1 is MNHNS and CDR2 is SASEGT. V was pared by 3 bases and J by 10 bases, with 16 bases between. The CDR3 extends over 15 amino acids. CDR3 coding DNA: TGTGCCAGCAGTGATGGGGGGCTCGGTCACTCACCCCTCCACTTT. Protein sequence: CASSDGGLGHSPLHF.